This is a list of T cell receptor beta chains from one sample in a study of response to subunit inactivated influenza vaccine. TCRdb analysed the RT-PCR reads with MiXCR anew, one entry per CDR3 protein. The sample yields some 800,000 distinct CDR3 sequences, 21% seen once. The sequenced sample was PBMCs from blood, obtained roughly 5 days after vaccination. These receptors were obtained from a man in his fifties or sixties who received an inactivated influenza vaccine. Each CDR3 is given with its conserved first and last residue. Fields, in order: clone size, J gene, D gene, V gene, CDR3 protein, CDR3 DNA. D genes are given only for firm matches. Where a row states a size, it is once, few, many or the class of an expanded clone; other rows omit it.

clone size: -
J gene: TRBJ2-7
D gene: -
V gene: TRBV4-2
CDR3 protein: CASSHLGGYEQYF
CDR3 DNA: TGTGCCAGCAGCCACCTTGGGGGGTACGAGCAGTACTTC

clone size: -
J gene: TRBJ2-3
D gene: -
V gene: TRBV29-1
CDR3 protein: CSAEWVDTQYF
CDR3 DNA: TGCAGCGCTGAGTGGGTAGATACGCAGTATTTT

clone size: few
J gene: TRBJ2-3
D gene: -
V gene: TRBV4-1
CDR3 protein: CASSPGGMVRTDTQYF
CDR3 DNA: TGCGCCAGCAGCCCAGGGGGGATGGTCCGCACAGATACGCAGTATTTT

clone size: -
J gene: TRBJ2-3
D gene: TRBD2
V gene: TRBV27
CDR3 protein: CASSLRLAGAYTDTQYF
CDR3 DNA: TGTGCCAGCAGTTTAAGACTAGCGGGGGCGTACACAGATACGCAGTATTTT

clone size: many
J gene: TRBJ2-7
D gene: -
V gene: TRBV28
CDR3 protein: CASSPPLEGLNYEQYF
CDR3 DNA: TGTGCCAGCAGTCCACCCCTCGAAGGGCTCAACTACGAGCAGTACTTC

clone size: -
J gene: TRBJ2-1
D gene: -
V gene: TRBV7-9
CDR3 protein: CASSPLSTYNEQFF
CDR3 DNA: TGTGCCAGCAGCCCGCTTTCTACCTACAATGAGCAGTTCTTC

clone size: -
J gene: TRBJ2-7
D gene: -
V gene: TRBV20-1
CDR3 protein: CSAEDGDYEQYF
CDR3 DNA: TGCAGTGCTGAGGACGGGGACTACGAGCAGTACTTC

clone size: few
J gene: TRBJ2-4
D gene: -
V gene: TRBV3-1
CDR3 protein: CASSQEDLLAKNIQYF
CDR3 DNA: TGTGCCAGCAGCCAAGAAGATCTCCTAGCCAAAAACATTCAGTACTTC

clone size: -
J gene: TRBJ2-7
D gene: -
V gene: TRBV18
CDR3 protein: CASSRVRSSYEQYF
CDR3 DNA: TGTGCCAGCTCACGCGTACGGAGCTCCTACGAGCAGTACTTC

clone size: -
J gene: TRBJ1-4
D gene: -
V gene: TRBV5-1
CDR3 protein: CASSSANGNEKLFF
CDR3 DNA: TGCGCCAGCAGCTCGGCCAACGGGAATGAAAAACTGTTTTTT

clone size: few
J gene: TRBJ2-1
D gene: -
V gene: TRBV12-3/TRBV12-4
CDR3 protein: CASSLGPAGEQFF
CDR3 DNA: TGTGCCAGCAGTTTAGGACCGGCCGGTGAGCAGTTCTTC

clone size: many
J gene: TRBJ2-1
D gene: TRBD2
V gene: TRBV12-3/TRBV12-4
CDR3 protein: CASRLAGGSYNEQFF
CDR3 DNA: TGTGCCAGCAGATTAGCGGGGGGGTCCTACAATGAGCAGTTCTTC

clone size: few
J gene: TRBJ2-1
D gene: -
V gene: TRBV24-1
CDR3 protein: CATSDPGYEQFF
CDR3 DNA: TGTGCCACCAGTGATCCCGGGTATGAGCAGTTCTTC

clone size: many
J gene: TRBJ2-1
D gene: -
V gene: TRBV29-1
CDR3 protein: CSVEPQRGLSYNEQFF
CDR3 DNA: TGCAGCGTTGAACCCCAACGGGGGCTCTCCTACAATGAGCAGTTCTTC

clone size: few
J gene: TRBJ2-5
D gene: TRBD2
V gene: TRBV20-1
CDR3 protein: CSARFSSGAPGTQYF
CDR3 DNA: TGCAGTGCTAGGTTCTCTAGCGGGGCCCCGGGGACCCAGTACTTC

clone size: -
J gene: TRBJ2-7
D gene: -
V gene: TRBV5-1
CDR3 protein: CASSLASPASSYEQYF
CDR3 DNA: TGCGCCAGCAGCTTGGCGTCGCCAGCCAGCTCCTACGAGCAGTACTTC

clone size: few
J gene: TRBJ1-5
D gene: TRBD1
V gene: TRBV28
CDR3 protein: CASSPIDRGYSNQPQHF
CDR3 DNA: TGTGCCAGCAGCCCTATCGACAGGGGGTACAGCAATCAGCCCCAGCATTTT

clone size: -
J gene: TRBJ2-1
D gene: TRBD2
V gene: TRBV12-3/TRBV12-4
CDR3 protein: CASRGLAYNEQFF
CDR3 DNA: TGTGCCAGCAGGGGACTAGCTTACAATGAGCAGTTCTTC

clone size: few
J gene: TRBJ2-1
D gene: -
V gene: TRBV15
CDR3 protein: CATSSPGLLNEQFF
CDR3 DNA: TGTGCCACCAGCAGTCCGGGACTTCTCAATGAGCAGTTCTTC

clone size: -
J gene: TRBJ2-7
D gene: TRBD2
V gene: TRBV7-8
CDR3 protein: CASSSGLAGIEQYF
CDR3 DNA: TGTGCCAGCAGCTCTGGACTAGCGGGAATCGAGCAGTACTTC

clone size: once
J gene: TRBJ1-2
D gene: -
V gene: TRBV4-3
CDR3 protein: CASSLWTAGNYGYTF
CDR3 DNA: TGCGCCAGCAGCCTATGGACAGCGGGAAACTATGGCTACACCTTC

clone size: -
J gene: TRBJ2-5
D gene: -
V gene: TRBV2
CDR3 protein: CASSAGVGTQYF
CDR3 DNA: TGTGCCAGCAGTGCGGGGGTCGGGACCCAGTACTTC

clone size: -
J gene: TRBJ1-2
D gene: -
V gene: TRBV7-9
CDR3 protein: CASSLTGGLVDGYTF
CDR3 DNA: TGTGCCAGCAGCCTGACGGGGGGCTTGGTCGATGGCTACACCTTC

clone size: -
J gene: TRBJ2-3
D gene: -
V gene: TRBV24-1
CDR3 protein: CATSDLGGATDTQYF
CDR3 DNA: TGTGCCACCAGTGATTTGGGGGGGGCCACAGATACGCAGTATTTT

clone size: few
J gene: TRBJ1-5
D gene: -
V gene: TRBV7-9
CDR3 protein: CASSFGGPHSNQPQHF
CDR3 DNA: TGTGCCAGCAGCTTTGGCGGACCCCATAGCAATCAGCCCCAGCATTTT

clone size: few
J gene: TRBJ1-2
D gene: TRBD1
V gene: TRBV9
CDR3 protein: CASSTGTEIYGYTF
CDR3 DNA: TGTGCCAGCAGCACCGGGACAGAAATCTATGGCTACACCTTC

clone size: -
J gene: TRBJ2-3
D gene: TRBD2
V gene: TRBV20-1
CDR3 protein: CSARDLRRAGDVTTQYF
CDR3 DNA: TGCAGTGCTAGAGATCTAAGGCGAGCGGGAGATGTTACTACGCAGTATTTT

clone size: -
J gene: TRBJ2-1
D gene: -
V gene: TRBV7-7
CDR3 protein: CASSYGPTYEQFF
CDR3 DNA: TGTGCTAGCAGCTACGGACCTACCTATGAGCAGTTCTTC

clone size: -
J gene: TRBJ1-4
D gene: -
V gene: TRBV9
CDR3 protein: CASSLGPSWDEKLFF
CDR3 DNA: TGTGCCAGCAGCCTTGGGCCTTCCTGGGATGAAAAACTGTTTTTT

clone size: -
J gene: TRBJ1-3
D gene: -
V gene: TRBV4-1
CDR3 protein: CASSSREGGGNTIYF
CDR3 DNA: TGCGCCAGCAGCAGTCGTGAGGGAGGAGGAAACACCATATATTTT

clone size: -
J gene: TRBJ2-1
D gene: TRBD2
V gene: TRBV10-1
CDR3 protein: CASSTSGGAVEQFF
CDR3 DNA: TGCGCCAGCAGTACTAGCGGGGGGGCCGTTGAGCAGTTCTTC

clone size: -
J gene: TRBJ2-3
D gene: TRBD2
V gene: TRBV20-1
CDR3 protein: CSAGLGTSGSTQYF
CDR3 DNA: TGCAGTGCTGGCTTGGGGACTAGCGGAAGTACGCAGTATTTT

clone size: -
J gene: TRBJ2-1
D gene: -
V gene: TRBV9
CDR3 protein: CASSPQSNEQFF
CDR3 DNA: TGTGCCAGCAGCCCGCAAAGCAATGAGCAGTTCTTC

clone size: -
J gene: TRBJ2-2
D gene: -
V gene: TRBV20-1
CDR3 protein: CSAIRYTGELFF
CDR3 DNA: TGCAGTGCTATCAGATACACCGGGGAGCTGTTTTTT

clone size: -
J gene: TRBJ2-1
D gene: TRBD1
V gene: TRBV28
CDR3 protein: CASRPGTGGFEQFF
CDR3 DNA: TGTGCCAGCAGGCCCGGGACAGGGGGCTTTGAGCAGTTCTTC

clone size: -
J gene: TRBJ1-3
D gene: -
V gene: TRBV12-3/TRBV12-4
CDR3 protein: CASSPGVSGNTIYF
CDR3 DNA: TGTGCCAGCAGCCCGGGCGTCTCTGGAAACACCATATATTTT

clone size: few
J gene: TRBJ2-3
D gene: TRBD2
V gene: TRBV4-1
CDR3 protein: CASSQVGLAGLADTQYF
CDR3 DNA: TGCGCCAGCAGCCAAGTCGGACTAGCGGGGTTAGCAGATACGCAGTATTTT

clone size: -
J gene: TRBJ2-5
D gene: TRBD2
V gene: TRBV4-3
CDR3 protein: CASSQETGTSGRGTKETQYF
CDR3 DNA: TGCGCCAGCAGCCAAGAAACCGGGACTAGCGGGAGAGGGACCAAAGAGACCCAGTACTTC

clone size: -
J gene: TRBJ2-5
D gene: TRBD2
V gene: TRBV5-1
CDR3 protein: CASSVSGSDETQYF
CDR3 DNA: TGCGCCAGCAGCGTTAGCGGGAGCGACGAGACCCAGTACTTC

clone size: many
J gene: TRBJ2-3
D gene: TRBD2
V gene: TRBV4-1
CDR3 protein: CASSRLAGTDTQYF
CDR3 DNA: TGCGCCAGCAGCCGACTAGCGGGCACAGATACGCAGTATTTT

clone size: few
J gene: TRBJ2-1
D gene: TRBD2
V gene: TRBV12-3/TRBV12-4
CDR3 protein: CASTLGSGGGYNEQFF
CDR3 DNA: TGTGCCAGCACCTTGGGTTCCGGGGGGGGGTACAATGAGCAGTTCTTC

clone size: -
J gene: TRBJ2-1
D gene: TRBD2
V gene: TRBV29-1
CDR3 protein: CSVGLAGGLSYNEQFF
CDR3 DNA: TGCAGCGTTGGACTAGCGGGGGGACTCTCCTACAATGAGCAGTTCTTC

clone size: few
J gene: TRBJ1-1
D gene: -
V gene: TRBV20-1
CDR3 protein: CSAQRPASNTEAFF
CDR3 DNA: TGCAGTGCTCAGAGACCCGCCTCGAACACTGAAGCTTTCTTT

clone size: -
J gene: TRBJ1-2
D gene: -
V gene: TRBV4-3
CDR3 protein: CASSQDEGSNYGYTF
CDR3 DNA: TGCGCCAGCAGCCAAGACGAGGGATCTAACTATGGCTACACCTTC

clone size: -
J gene: TRBJ1-5
D gene: -
V gene: TRBV10-3
CDR3 protein: CAISEQGSNQPQHF
CDR3 DNA: TGTGCCATCAGTGAGCAGGGGTCTAATCAGCCCCAGCATTTT

clone size: many
J gene: TRBJ2-7
D gene: TRBD1
V gene: TRBV7-8
CDR3 protein: CASSSTTGQDYEQYF
CDR3 DNA: TGTGCCAGCAGCTCTACAACGGGACAGGACTACGAGCAGTACTTC

clone size: few
J gene: TRBJ2-1
D gene: TRBD2
V gene: TRBV7-8
CDR3 protein: CASSSRLAGGGEQFF
CDR3 DNA: TGTGCCAGCAGCTCTCGACTAGCGGGGGGAGGTGAGCAGTTCTTC

clone size: few
J gene: TRBJ2-1
D gene: TRBD1
V gene: TRBV5-1
CDR3 protein: CASSLSTTGNNEQFF
CDR3 DNA: TGCGCCAGCAGCTTGTCTACGACAGGGAACAATGAGCAGTTCTTC

clone size: -
J gene: TRBJ2-1
D gene: TRBD2
V gene: TRBV6-1
CDR3 protein: CASSPERGSYNEQFF
CDR3 DNA: TGTGCCAGCAGTCCTGAGCGGGGCTCCTACAATGAGCAGTTCTTC

clone size: -
J gene: TRBJ2-3
D gene: TRBD2
V gene: TRBV7-2
CDR3 protein: CASSPKGSLAGGYQKHF
CDR3 DNA: TGTGCCAGCAGCCCCAAGGGGAGTCTAGCGGGGGGTTACCAGAAGCATTTT

clone size: -
J gene: TRBJ2-7
D gene: -
V gene: TRBV4-2
CDR3 protein: CASSQDRSRIYEQYF
CDR3 DNA: TGTGCCAGCAGCCAAGATCGGTCTAGGATCTACGAGCAGTACTTC